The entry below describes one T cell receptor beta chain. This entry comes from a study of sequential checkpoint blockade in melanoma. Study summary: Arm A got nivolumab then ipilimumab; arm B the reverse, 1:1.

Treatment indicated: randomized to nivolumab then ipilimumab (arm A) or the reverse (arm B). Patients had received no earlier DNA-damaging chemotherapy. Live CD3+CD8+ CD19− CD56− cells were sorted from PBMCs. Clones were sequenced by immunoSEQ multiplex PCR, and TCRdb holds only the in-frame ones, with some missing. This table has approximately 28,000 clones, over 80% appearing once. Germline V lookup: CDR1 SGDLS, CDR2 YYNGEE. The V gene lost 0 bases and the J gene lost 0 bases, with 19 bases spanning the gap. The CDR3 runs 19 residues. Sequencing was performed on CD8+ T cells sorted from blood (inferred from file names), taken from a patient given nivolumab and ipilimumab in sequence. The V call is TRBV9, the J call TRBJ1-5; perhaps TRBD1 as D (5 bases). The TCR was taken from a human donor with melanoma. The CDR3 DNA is TGTGCCAGCAGCGTAGCGACGATGGATAGGGGCTATAGCAATCAGCCCCAGCATTTT. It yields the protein CASSVATMDRGYSNQPQHF.